The 23 T cell receptor beta chains below come from one sample, sequenced in a study of T cell repertoires in cytomegalovirus infection. TCRdb independently ran MiXCR on the reads; one entry per CDR3 protein. The table includes tens of thousands of distinct CDR3 sequences, just under 4% detected once. Specimen: PBMCs. Source of these receptors: a human donor in good health (CMV status not recorded). Some clones in this sample may be carry-over from other donors' samples.

This clonotype came up many times. This chain joins TRBV10-3 and TRBJ1-5; D gene ambiguous. Looked up from germline, CDR1 is ENHRY and CDR2 is SYGVKD. This CDR3 is built from 15 residues. V lost 0 bases and J 2 bases, leaving 8 bases between the germline ends. CDR3 in DNA: TGTGCCATCAGTGAGTCAACTGGCGGCAATCAGCCCCAGCATTTT. It is translated as CAISESTGGNQPQHF.

This clonotype was observed at least ten times. The chain has TRBV12-3 or TRBV12-4 and TRBJ2-7, with a tentative D call TRBD1 (6 bases). The CDR3 length is 15 residues. The germline V and J ends were trimmed by 5 bases and 5 bases, with 19 bases remaining between them. DNA of the CDR3: TGTGCCAGCAGTCCCAGGACAGCCCGGAGGCACGAGCAGTACTTC. Translation gives CASSPRTARRHEQYF.

Many counts were recorded for this clonotype. This sequence joins TRBV7-2 and TRBJ2-7, with D tentatively TRBD1 (6 bases). The V and J ends lost 7 bases and 2 bases respectively, with 15 bases between them. CDR1 and CDR2 from the germline V gene are SGHTA and FQGNSA. The length of the CDR3 is 14 residues. Here the CDR3 DNA reads TGTGCCAGCAACCCATCTGGGGGCCCCTACGAGCAGTACTTC. The encoded protein is CASNPSGGPYEQYF.

This clonotype was recorded many times. This rearrangement joins TRBV28 to TRBJ2-1, with TRBD2 as a possible D gene (5 bases). V lost 6 bases, J lost 0 bases, and 12 bases lay in between. This CDR3 has 15 residues. Germline CDR1 MDHEN, CDR2 SYDVKM. CDR3 nucleotides: TGTGCCAGCAGGGGCAGACGGGGCTCCTACAATGAGCAGTTCTTC. Translated, it gives CASRGRRGSYNEQFF.

This clonotype was detected ten times or more. The rearrangement links TRBV6-6 to TRBJ2-1; D unclear. Germline V gene sequence: CDR1 MNHNY, CDR2 SVGAGI (reference sequence). V dropped 2 bases and J dropped 6 bases, with 5 bases sitting between them. The CDR3 totals 12 residues. In DNA, the CDR3 is TGTGCCAGCAGTTACGTCATCAATGAGCAGTTCTTC. Residues: CASSYVINEQFF.

This clonotype was observed at least ten times. The V gene is TRBV12-3 or TRBV12-4, the J gene TRBJ1-5; no firm D call. V was trimmed by 3 bases and J by 5 bases, leaving 14 bases between them. The CDR3 extends over 15 amino acids. CDR3 residues: CASSFSHQRDQPQHF. The DNA for the CDR3 is TGTGCCAGCAGTTTTAGTCACCAGAGGGATCAGCCCCAGCATTTT.

This clonotype was found many times. In DNA form, the CDR3 reads TGTGCCAGCAGCCAGGGCGGACAGGGCAATTTTGGTGAGCAGTTCTTC. This sequence encodes CASSQGGQGNFGEQFF. V is TRBV7-2 and J is TRBJ2-1, with TRBD1 matching over 8 bases. Germline V gene sequence: CDR1 SGHTA, CDR2 FQGNSA. The V segment lost 5 bases and the J segment 9 bases; nucleotides outside the gene matches: 15. This CDR3 spans 16 amino acids.

This clonotype was recorded many times. This rearrangement joins TRBV11-3 to TRBJ1-6; perhaps TRBD1 as D (5 bases). Trimming left V 5 bases short and J 9 bases short, with 17 bases between. The CDR3 has 15 amino acids. Germline CDR1 SGHNT, CDR2 YENEEA. In DNA, the CDR3 is TGTGCCAGCAGCGACGGACAACTTAGGGTTTCACCCCTCCACTTT. This sequence encodes CASSDGQLRVSPLHF.

In its sample, this clonotype was seen many times. The rearrangement uses TRBV2 and TRBJ1-2; no clear D. This CDR3 has 14 residues. The V and J ends lost 2 bases and 7 bases respectively, with 14 bases between them. The germline V gene has CDR1 SNHLY and CDR2 FYNNEI. The CDR3 protein is CASSETIYSGGYTF. The CDR3, as DNA: TGTGCCAGCAGTGAAACTATTTACAGTGGTGGCTACACCTTC.

This clonotype was picked up many times. The chain combines TRBV7-2 with TRBJ1-5, with 8 nucleotides matching TRBD1. Losses at the gene ends were 5 bases for V and 4 bases for J; bases not matched to a gene: 10. This CDR3 region has 16 residues. CDR1 is SGHTA, CDR2 FQGNSA, per germline. Here the CDR3 reads CASSPGSDRDNQPQHF. The CDR3 DNA sequence: TGTGCCAGCAGCCCAGGGTCGGACAGGGATAATCAGCCCCAGCATTTT. Full variable domain (outside the CDR3, taken from reference TRBV7-2 and TRBJ1-5): GAGVSQSPSNKVTEKGKDVELRCDPISGHTALYWYRQSLGQGLEFLIYFQGNSAPDKSGLPSDRFSAERTGGSVSTLTIQRTQQEDSAVYLCASSPGSDRDNQPQHFGDGTRLSIL.

By its share, this clonotype is medium-sized. The rearrangement links TRBV5-6 to TRBJ2-7; no clear D gene. Germline values: CDR1 SGHDT, CDR2 YYEEEE. The V and J ends lost 3 bases and 7 bases respectively, with 14 bases between them. CDR3 length: 13 amino acids. CDR3 sequence (DNA): TGTGCCAGCAGCTCCCTGACCGACGGGGAGCAGTACTTC. Protein sequence: CASSSLTDGEQYF. Variable domain in full (rest from reference TRBV5-6 and TRBJ2-7): DAGVTQSPTHLIKTRGQQVTLRCSPKSGHDTVSWYQQALGQGPQFIFQYYEEEERQRGNFPDRFSGHQFPNYSSELNVNALLLGDSALYLCASSSLTDGEQYFGPGTRLTVT.

Relative to its sample, this clonotype is large. V usage is TRBV12-3 or TRBV12-4 and J usage is TRBJ2-1; 9 bases agree with TRBD1. V was pared by 1 base and J by 6 bases, with 4 bases of the junction left unmatched. The length of the CDR3 is 15 residues. CDR3 nucleotides: TGTGCCAGCAGTTTAGGGACAGGGGTGGCCAATGAGCAGTTCTTC. Amino acid sequence: CASSLGTGVANEQFF.

The table lists this clonotype with many counts. J is TRBJ2-5 and V is TRBV6-8; 14 bases line up with TRBD2. The germline CDR1 and CDR2 sequences are MNHGY and SAAAGT. The CDR3 spans 18 residues. Trimming cost V 5 bases and J 0 bases; bases outside gene matches: 8. CDR3 protein: CASSERGTSGGYQETQYF. The CDR3 nucleotides read TGTGCCAGCAGTGAAAGGGGGACTAGCGGGGGTTACCAAGAGACCCAGTACTTC.

This chain uses TRBV7-4 with TRBJ1-6; no firm D call. The CDR3 has 17 residues. Germline CDR1 and CDR2: SGHVT and SQSDAQ. V lost 3 bases and J 7 bases, leaving 19 bases between the germline ends. CDR3 in DNA: TGTGCCAGCAGCTTCCCCCCGACCGAACCTGCCAATTCACCCCTCCACTTT. It specifies CASSFPPTEPANSPLHF.

The sample holds many counts of this clonotype. V is TRBV6-2 or TRBV6-3 and J is TRBJ2-3; D possibly uses TRBD1 or TRBD2 (5 bases each). CDR1 and CDR2 (germline): MNHEY, SVGEGT. The CDR3 totals 14 residues. Trimming removed 2 bases from V and 6 bases from J, with 12 bases in between. DNA of the CDR3: TGTGCCAGCAGTTACGGGGGAGAGCGGGATACGCAGTATTTT. Its protein is CASSYGGERDTQYF.

This clonotype was recorded a few times. The rearrangement uses TRBV10-3 and TRBJ1-4, with TRBD1 as a possible D gene (5 bases). Germline-derived CDR1 and CDR2 are ENHRY and SYGVKD. The CDR3 contains 16 residues. V was cut by 2 bases and J by 0 bases, with 10 bases left in between. CDR3 protein: CAISERTSATNEKLFF. The CDR3 nucleotides read TGTGCCATCAGTGAGAGGACAAGTGCAACTAATGAAAAACTGTTTTTT.

This clonotype came up a few times. The J gene is TRBJ1-5, the V gene TRBV6-6, with a weak D call TRBD1 (6 bases). V dropped 6 bases and J dropped 5 bases, with 8 bases sitting between them. The germline V gene has CDR1 MNHNY and CDR2 SVGAGI (reference sequence). The length of the CDR3 is 12 residues. This chain's CDR3 is CASRRGDQPQHF. CDR3 coding DNA: TGTGCCAGCAGGAGGGGGGATCAGCCCCAGCATTTT.

This clonotype was seen many times. V and J are TRBV6-2 or TRBV6-3 and TRBJ2-2; possible D gene TRBD1, 5 bases. The germline V gene has CDR1 MNHEY and CDR2 SVGEGT. The CDR3 sequence is 14 residues long. V gave up 8 bases and J gave up 1 base, with 11 bases separating them. The CDR3 DNA reads TGTGCCAGCGGGCACAGGCGGAACACCGGGGAGCTGTTTTTT. Amino acids: CASGHRRNTGELFF.

In this sample, this clonotype turned up many times. CDR3 in DNA: TGTGCCAGCAGTGGCTCTGGGCACACTGAAGCTTTCTTT. Translation: CASSGSGHTEAFF. The J gene is TRBJ1-1, the V gene TRBV6-6; no firm D call. The CDR3 consists of 13 residues. The germline CDR1 and CDR2 sequences are MNHNY and SVGAGI (reference sequence). V lost 5 bases, J lost 3 bases, and 10 bases lay in between.

The table lists this clonotype with many counts. The chain joins TRBV28 to TRBJ1-1, with D perhaps matching TRBD1 (5 bases). This CDR3 region has 14 residues. The V and J ends lost 5 bases and 7 bases respectively, with 17 bases between them. Germline CDR1 MDHEN, CDR2 SYDVKM. Here the CDR3 DNA reads TGTGCCAGCAGTCCCCAGGTTCCGGGGCGTGAAGCTTTCTTT. This gives the protein CASSPQVPGREAFF.

This clonotype was counted many times. This rearrangement joins TRBV7-2 to TRBJ2-1; maybe TRBD1 (6 bases). The CDR3 extends over 14 amino acids. V shed 1 base and J shed 7 bases, with 11 bases lying between them. CDR1 is SGHTA, CDR2 FQGNSA, per germline. CDR3 sequence: CASSLETGRNEQFF. The CDR3, as DNA: TGTGCCAGCAGCTTAGAGACAGGTAGAAATGAGCAGTTCTTC.

The chain recombines TRBV7-2 with TRBJ2-7; D may correspond to TRBD1 or TRBD2 (5 bases each). The germline CDR1 and CDR2 sequences are SGHTA and FQGNSA. V lost 3 bases and J 2 bases, leaving 20 bases between the germline ends. This CDR3 has 17 amino acids. CDR3 loop: CASSLSGQWGSPYEQYF. The CDR3 nucleotides read TGTGCCAGCAGCTTGTCGGGGCAGTGGGGAAGCCCCTACGAGCAGTACTTC.

This clonotype was counted ten times or more. This chain connects TRBV7-2 to TRBJ1-1; D may be TRBD1 (6 bases). The CDR3 is 14 amino acids. V lost 7 bases, J lost 6 bases, and 18 bases lay in between. Germline V CDR1 and CDR2: SGHTA, FQGNSA. The CDR3 here is CASTLGRGTAEAFF. For the CDR3, the DNA is TGTGCCAGCACACTCGGCAGGGGTACAGCTGAAGCTTTCTTT.